These T cell receptor beta chains were read from a single sample in a study of blood T cell repertoires in COVID-19. Method: immunoSEQ multiplex PCR; TCRdb's copy keeps in-frame clones and lacks some. Here the sample spans about 410,000 clones, roughly 88% being singletons. Sequenced input: peripheral blood. These receptors were collected from a woman aged 30 to 39 with active or convalescent COVID-19. Both conserved end residues are part of each CDR3. D genes are given only for firm matches. Size is stated for part of the rows, as once, few or many counts, or as a class when the clone is expanded.

J | D | V | size | CDR3 | DNA
TRBJ2-1 | . | TRBV29-1 | . | CSVDWGGRFNEQFF | TGCAGCGTTGACTGGGGGGGCAGGTTTAATGAGCAGTTCTTC
TRBJ1-3 | . | TRBV12-5 | . | CASGLAILHRGSGNTIYF | TGTGCTAGTGGTTTGGCCATCCTTCACCGCGGCTCTGGAAACACCATATATTTT
TRBJ1-6 | . | TRBV5-1 | . | CASSLQGMVGNSPLHF | TGCGCCAGCAGCTTGCAGGGAATGGTTGGCAATTCACCCCTCCACTTT
TRBJ1-2 | . | TRBV29-1 | . | CSVEGGGIQANYGYTF | TGCAGCGTTGAAGGCGGGGGGATTCAGGCTAACTATGGCTACACCTTC
TRBJ2-3 | TRBD2 | TRBV15 | . | CATSRSPRRGRADTQYF | TGTGCCACCAGCAGATCTCCCCGGCGCGGGAGGGCAGATACGCAGTATTTT
TRBJ1-4 | TRBD1 | TRBV23-1 | . | CASSQPQLQGAGEKLFF | TGCGCCAGCAGTCAACCCCAGCTACAGGGGGCAGGGGAAAAACTGTTTTTT
TRBJ2-3 | TRBD2 | TRBV30 | . | CAWRGTSGSGAQYTQYF | TGTGCCTGGAGGGGGACTAGCGGGAGTGGAGCACAATATACGCAGTATTTT
TRBJ1-6 | . | TRBV6-6 | . | CASQREGKADNSPLHF | TGTGCCTCACAGAGGGAGGGGAAAGCCGATAATTCACCCCTCCACTTT
TRBJ2-7 | TRBD2 | TRBV5-5 | . | CASRPFLAGERSYEQYF | TGTGCCAGCAGGCCCTTTTTAGCGGGAGAGCGCTCCTACGAGCAGTACTTC
TRBJ1-2 | . | TRBV12-3/TRBV12-4 | . | CTSSSHLNYGYTF | TGTACTTCTTCGAGCCACCTTAACTATGGCTACACCTTC
TRBJ1-1 | . | TRBV6-5 | once | CASSYSLTGMNTEAFF | TGTGCCAGCAGTTATTCCCTCACAGGAATGAACACTGAAGCTTTCTTT
TRBJ2-1 | . | TRBV2 | . | CASWDTAYNEQFF | TGTGCCAGCTGGGACACAGCCTACAATGAGCAGTTCTTC
TRBJ1-2 | TRBD1 | TRBV30 | . | CAWSAGTGKGYTF | TGTGCCTGGAGTGCCGGGACAGGGAAAGGCTACACCTTC
TRBJ1-1 | . | TRBV23-1 | . | CASSQSRSRDTEAFF | TGCGCCAGCAGTCAATCAAGATCGAGGGACACTGAAGCTTTCTTT
TRBJ1-4 | . | TRBV19 | . | CASSNQGALFF | TGTGCCAGTAGTAACCAAGGGGCACTGTTTTTT
TRBJ2-2 | . | TRBV7-8 | . | CASSHTNGREIDTGELFF | TGTGCCAGCAGCCACACTAACGGGCGGGAAATCGACACCGGGGAGCTGTTTTTT